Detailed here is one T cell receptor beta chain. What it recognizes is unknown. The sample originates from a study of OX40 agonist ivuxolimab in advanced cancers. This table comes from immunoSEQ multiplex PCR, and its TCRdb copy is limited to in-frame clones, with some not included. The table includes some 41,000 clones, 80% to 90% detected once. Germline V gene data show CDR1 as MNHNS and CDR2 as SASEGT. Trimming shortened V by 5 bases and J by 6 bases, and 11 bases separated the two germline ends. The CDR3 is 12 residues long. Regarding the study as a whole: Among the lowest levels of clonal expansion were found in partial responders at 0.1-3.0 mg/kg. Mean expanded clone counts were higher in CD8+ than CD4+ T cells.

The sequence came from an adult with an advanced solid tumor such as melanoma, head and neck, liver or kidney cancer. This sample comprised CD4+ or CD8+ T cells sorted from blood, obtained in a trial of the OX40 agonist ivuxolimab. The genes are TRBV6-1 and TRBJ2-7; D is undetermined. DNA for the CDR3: TGTGCCAGCAGTACCTCAGTAGGCGAGCAGTACTTC. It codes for CASSTSVGEQYF.